These T cell receptor beta chains were read from a single sample in a study of PD-1 blockade in classical Hodgkin lymphoma. Using immunoSEQ multiplex PCR, the repertoire was profiled, and TCRdb retains in-frame clones only, with some absent. The table lists about 50,000 clones, almost 90% of them singletons. The material was peripheral blood mononuclear cells (PBMCs), obtained before the fourth cycle of nivolumab. The receptors stem from a human donor with classical Hodgkin lymphoma. CDR3s include the opening cysteine and the closing phenylalanine or tryptophan. D genes are given only for firm matches. Only part of the rows carry a size: once, few, many, or a class if the clone is expanded.

clone size	J gene	V gene	D gene	CDR3 DNA	CDR3 protein
NA	TRBJ1-2	TRBV28	TRBD1	TGTGCCAGCGGCAGGACAGGGGGGAACTATGGCTACACCTTC	CASGRTGGNYGYTF
NA	TRBJ2-4	TRBV11-3	TRBD2	TGTGCCAGCAGCCGGACTAGCGGGAGGGCCAACATTCAGTACTTC	CASSRTSGRANIQYF
NA	TRBJ1-5	TRBV28	TRBD1	TGTGCCAGCAGTTTAGCTCCTGAGGGACAGGGCCTCCAGCATTTT	CASSLAPEGQGLQHF
NA	TRBJ1-2	TRBV6-1	TRBD1	TGTGCCAGCAGTGTGGGACAGGGTGGGGGCTACACCTTC	CASSVGQGGGYTF
NA	TRBJ2-3	TRBV5-1	NA	TGCGCCAGCAGCGGCGGTCTTGTAGGGGTAGATACGCAGTATTTT	CASSGGLVGVDTQYF
few	TRBJ1-3	TRBV6-5	NA	TGTGCCAGCAGTTACTCGATACAGCGTGGAAACACCATATATTTT	CASSYSIQRGNTIYF
NA	TRBJ1-1	TRBV16	TRBD1	TGTGCCAGCAGCCCCTGGACAGGGGGCACTGAAGCTTTCTTT	CASSPWTGGTEAFF
NA	TRBJ2-1	TRBV6-1	TRBD1	TGTGCCAGCCACTCAGGGACAGGGGCGTCAGGTGAGCAGTTCTTC	CASHSGTGASGEQFF
NA	TRBJ2-1	TRBV6-4	TRBD2	TGTGCCAGCCGTCTAGCGGGAGGTGTACACAATGAGCAGTTCTTC	CASRLAGGVHNEQFF
NA	TRBJ1-5	TRBV5-1	NA	TGCGCCAGCAGCTTGCGGGGGCTACCTAATCAGCCCCAGCATTTT	CASSLRGLPNQPQHF
NA	TRBJ1-4	TRBV30	NA	TGTGCCTGGCTTGGGGGCAGTACAGCTGAAAAACTGTTTTTT	CAWLGGSTAEKLFF
NA	TRBJ1-2	TRBV11-3	NA	TGTGCCAGCAGCCGCACTCGGTTCGACGGCTACACCTTC	CASSRTRFDGYTF
NA	TRBJ1-3	TRBV5-1	NA	TGCGCCAGCACCAGGGAAGAAGGAGGAAACACCATATATTTT	CASTREEGGNTIYF
NA	TRBJ2-5	TRBV25-1	NA	TGTGCCAGCAGTGACAGGGTGGAGACCCAGTACTTC	CASSDRVETQYF
NA	TRBJ2-1	TRBV27	TRBD2	TGTGCCAGCACCTTAGCGGGATCAGGATACAATGAGCAGTTCTTC	CASTLAGSGYNEQFF
once	TRBJ2-5	TRBV27	TRBD2	TGTGCCAGCAGTTTACTCGGGACTAGCGGGAAGAGCGGGGGGAAAGAGACCCAGTACTTC	CASSLLGTSGKSGGKETQYF
NA	TRBJ1-2	TRBV6-5	NA	TGTGCCAGCAGTTACTCGATCGAGGGTCGCGGCTACACCTTC	CASSYSIEGRGYTF
NA	TRBJ2-1	TRBV11-2	TRBD2	TGTGCCAGCAGCCAACTAGCGGGAGGGCCCTATGAGCAGTTCTTC	CASSQLAGGPYEQFF
NA	TRBJ2-2	TRBV5-8	NA	TGTGCCACCCGGGAGAATAGCGGTGACGGGGAGCTGTTTTTT	CATRENSGDGELFF
NA	TRBJ2-5	TRBV5-1	NA	TGCGCCAGCAGCTTGGCCCTAGCGGCCCAGGGGGAGACCCAGTACTTC	CASSLALAAQGETQYF
NA	TRBJ2-1	TRBV4-1	TRBD2	TGCGCCAGCAGCCAAGGAGGTAGCGGGACTCGGCGGAATGAGCAGTTCTTC	CASSQGGSGTRRNEQFF
NA	TRBJ2-7	TRBV19	NA	TGTGCCAGTAGTAGGTCGGACAGCTTCTACGAGCAGTACTTC	CASSRSDSFYEQYF